The rows below give T cell receptor beta chains drawn from one sample of a study of cytomegalovirus exposure and HLA in healthy donors. Clones were sequenced by immunoSEQ multiplex PCR, and TCRdb holds only the in-frame ones, with some missing. Of 63,000 or so clones listed, approximately 71% are singletons. The source material was PBMCs. The receptors were sampled from a man aged 45-60 years in good health and CMV-seronegative. Each CDR3 is given with its conserved first and last residue. D genes are given only for firm matches. Size values are once, few and many counts, or a class for expanded clones, and some rows have none.

v_call: TRBV5-4; d_call: .; clone_size: few; j_call: TRBJ2-1; cdr3_nt: TGTGCCAGCAGCTTGAAGGGACTTCCGGAGCAGTTCTTC; cdr3_aa: CASSLKGLPEQFF
v_call: TRBV5-1; d_call: TRBD1; clone_size: .; j_call: TRBJ2-5; cdr3_nt: TGCGCCAGCAGCTCCCGGGACAGGGGTTTTAAAGAGACCCAGTACTTC; cdr3_aa: CASSSRDRGFKETQYF
v_call: TRBV7-9; d_call: .; clone_size: .; j_call: TRBJ2-3; cdr3_nt: TGTGCCAGCAGCAGTACAGGTGAGACGCAGTATTTT; cdr3_aa: CASSSTGETQYF
v_call: TRBV2; d_call: .; clone_size: .; j_call: TRBJ1-1; cdr3_nt: TGTGCCAGCAGTAAGGGGGAAATGAACACTGAAGCTTTCTTT; cdr3_aa: CASSKGEMNTEAFF
v_call: TRBV5-4; d_call: TRBD2; clone_size: .; j_call: TRBJ2-1; cdr3_nt: TGTGCCAGCAGTCAACGCATCGGACTAGCGGGGCCGAGCTCCTACAATGAGCAGTTCTTC; cdr3_aa: CASSQRIGLAGPSSYNEQFF
v_call: TRBV27; d_call: .; clone_size: .; j_call: TRBJ1-5; cdr3_nt: TGTGCCAGCAGTCATGAGGCGGGGTACAATCAGCCCCAGCATTTT; cdr3_aa: CASSHEAGYNQPQHF
v_call: TRBV25-1; d_call: .; clone_size: .; j_call: TRBJ1-6; cdr3_nt: TGTGCCAGCAGTGAGGGGTTGGGAGGCCGGGCACCCCTCCACTTT; cdr3_aa: CASSEGLGGRAPLHF
v_call: TRBV9; d_call: .; clone_size: .; j_call: TRBJ1-2; cdr3_nt: TGTGCCAGCAGCGTAGGGCACAGAAACTATGGCTACACCTTC; cdr3_aa: CASSVGHRNYGYTF
v_call: TRBV7-3; d_call: .; clone_size: once; j_call: TRBJ2-5; cdr3_nt: TGTGCCAGCAGCCCTGGACAGCGGGGGACCCAGTACTTC; cdr3_aa: CASSPGQRGTQYF
v_call: TRBV5-6; d_call: .; clone_size: .; j_call: TRBJ1-1; cdr3_nt: TGTGCCAGCAGCTTGTGGAGACTTGAAGCTTTCTTT; cdr3_aa: CASSLWRLEAFF
v_call: TRBV5-6; d_call: .; clone_size: .; j_call: TRBJ2-7; cdr3_nt: TGTGCCAGCAGCTTGTCTGCCTCCTACGAGCAGTACTTC; cdr3_aa: CASSLSASYEQYF
v_call: TRBV10-3; d_call: .; clone_size: .; j_call: TRBJ2-1; cdr3_nt: TGTGCCATCAGCAGGGGCGATGAGCAGTTCTTC; cdr3_aa: CAISRGDEQFF
v_call: TRBV27; d_call: .; clone_size: .; j_call: TRBJ2-7; cdr3_nt: TGTGCCAGCAGTCCTACCACCCCCCCCTACGAGCAGTACTTC; cdr3_aa: CASSPTTPPYEQYF
v_call: TRBV6-1; d_call: TRBD2; clone_size: .; j_call: TRBJ2-2; cdr3_nt: TGTGCCAGCAGGACTAGCGGGGGGGCAAGCGGGGAGCTGTTTTTT; cdr3_aa: CASRTSGGASGELFF
v_call: TRBV4-1; d_call: .; clone_size: .; j_call: TRBJ2-7; cdr3_nt: TGCGCCAGCAGCCAAGATCCCGGGTTCGAGCAGTACTTC; cdr3_aa: CASSQDPGFEQYF
v_call: TRBV30; d_call: .; clone_size: .; j_call: TRBJ1-5; cdr3_nt: TGTGCCTGGAGCCTCGGGGGGGGGTTAAAGCCCCAGCATTTT; cdr3_aa: CAWSLGGGLKPQHF
v_call: TRBV6-1; d_call: .; clone_size: few; j_call: TRBJ1-2; cdr3_nt: TGTGCCAGCAGTGAGCGGTTAAACTATGGCTACACCTTC; cdr3_aa: CASSERLNYGYTF
v_call: TRBV5-8; d_call: .; clone_size: .; j_call: TRBJ1-2; cdr3_nt: TGTGCCAGCAGCTTCTCAACGCCCGGCAGGGCTAACACCTTC; cdr3_aa: CASSFSTPGRANTF
v_call: TRBV7-9; d_call: .; clone_size: .; j_call: TRBJ2-1; cdr3_nt: TGTGCCAGCAGTCCCGGAGGGGGGGGTGTCAATGAGCAGTTCTTC; cdr3_aa: CASSPGGGGVNEQFF
v_call: TRBV9; d_call: TRBD2; clone_size: .; j_call: TRBJ2-3; cdr3_nt: TGTGCCAGCAGCGTAGATCGAAGGCCTAGCGGGGGGGAATATACGCAGTATTTT; cdr3_aa: CASSVDRRPSGGEYTQYF
v_call: TRBV5-1; d_call: .; clone_size: .; j_call: TRBJ2-3; cdr3_nt: TGCGCCAGCAGCTCCGTTAGCACAGATACGCAGTATTTT; cdr3_aa: CASSSVSTDTQYF
v_call: TRBV5-6; d_call: TRBD2; clone_size: .; j_call: TRBJ2-2; cdr3_nt: TGTGCCAGCAGCCCCGGACTAGCGGGGGTCACCAACACCGGGGAGCTGTTTTTT; cdr3_aa: CASSPGLAGVTNTGELFF
v_call: TRBV6-1; d_call: .; clone_size: .; j_call: TRBJ1-1; cdr3_nt: TGTGCCAGCAGTCCAACACAGGGATCAAACACTGAAGCTTTCTTT; cdr3_aa: CASSPTQGSNTEAFF
v_call: TRBV5-1; d_call: TRBD2; clone_size: .; j_call: TRBJ2-5; cdr3_nt: TGCGCCAGCAGCTTGAGGTCACTAGCGGGTGGAGAGACCCAGTACTTC; cdr3_aa: CASSLRSLAGGETQYF
v_call: TRBV27; d_call: .; clone_size: .; j_call: TRBJ2-1; cdr3_nt: TGTGCCAGCATCTCAGGGTACAATGAGCAGTTCTTC; cdr3_aa: CASISGYNEQFF
v_call: TRBV6-5; d_call: .; clone_size: .; j_call: TRBJ1-1; cdr3_nt: TGTGCCAGCAGTGCGGTCCGATTCATGAACACTGAAGCTTTCTTT; cdr3_aa: CASSAVRFMNTEAFF
v_call: TRBV5-4; d_call: TRBD2; clone_size: .; j_call: TRBJ2-1; cdr3_nt: TGTGCCAGCAGCAGGGTAGCGGGGGAGGGGGATAATGAGCAGTTCTTC; cdr3_aa: CASSRVAGEGDNEQFF
v_call: TRBV7-8; d_call: .; clone_size: .; j_call: TRBJ2-2; cdr3_nt: TGTGCCAGCAGCCCAAAATTGAACACCGGGGAGCTGTTTTTT; cdr3_aa: CASSPKLNTGELFF
v_call: TRBV5-6; d_call: .; clone_size: .; j_call: TRBJ2-6; cdr3_nt: TGTGACAGCTCGAATTGGGGGGGCCCTTTCTCTGGGGCCAACGTCCTGACTTTC; cdr3_aa: CDSSNWGGPFSGANVLTF
v_call: TRBV7-3; d_call: TRBD1; clone_size: .; j_call: TRBJ2-2; cdr3_nt: TGTGCCAGCAGCGCAGGGGGTGACACCGGGGAGCTGTTTTTT; cdr3_aa: CASSAGGDTGELFF
v_call: TRBV7-9; d_call: TRBD2; clone_size: .; j_call: TRBJ2-5; cdr3_nt: TGTGCCAGCAGCTTAGATTCGACCCGGGGGGGCAAGACCCAGTACTTC; cdr3_aa: CASSLDSTRGGKTQYF
v_call: TRBV19; d_call: TRBD2; clone_size: .; j_call: TRBJ2-5; cdr3_nt: TGTGCCAGTAGTATCAGGGTAGCGGGGGGGCCGAGCAAAGAGACCCAGTACTTC; cdr3_aa: CASSIRVAGGPSKETQYF
v_call: TRBV5-1; d_call: .; clone_size: .; j_call: TRBJ2-6; cdr3_nt: TGCGCCAGCAGCTTGGTTGGCGAAGCGAACGTCCTGACTTTC; cdr3_aa: CASSLVGEANVLTF
v_call: TRBV30; d_call: .; clone_size: .; j_call: TRBJ1-3; cdr3_nt: TGTGCCTGGAGTCCCCTCGACACCATATATTTT; cdr3_aa: CAWSPLDTIYF
v_call: TRBV21-1; d_call: .; clone_size: .; j_call: TRBJ2-2; cdr3_nt: TGTGCCAGCAGCAAAGAGAACAGGGACACCGGGGAGCTGTTTTTT; cdr3_aa: CASSKENRDTGELFF
v_call: TRBV30; d_call: .; clone_size: .; j_call: TRBJ1-1; cdr3_nt: TGTGCCTGGAGCCCAGGGACTAACACTGAAGCTTTCTTT; cdr3_aa: CAWSPGTNTEAFF
v_call: TRBV2; d_call: TRBD2; clone_size: few; j_call: TRBJ2-7; cdr3_nt: TGTGCCAGCGACCCCCTAACTAGCGGGGCCCACGAGCAGTACTTC; cdr3_aa: CASDPLTSGAHEQYF
v_call: TRBV6-4; d_call: TRBD1; clone_size: .; j_call: TRBJ2-3; cdr3_nt: TGTGCCAGCAGCCTCGACGGGACAGGGTTCAATACGCAGTATTTT; cdr3_aa: CASSLDGTGFNTQYF
v_call: TRBV7-8; d_call: TRBD2; clone_size: .; j_call: TRBJ2-2; cdr3_nt: TGTGCCAGCAGCTTAAAGGACGGGAGGGCGGGGGCGGTCGGGGAGCTGTTTTTT; cdr3_aa: CASSLKDGRAGAVGELFF
v_call: TRBV2; d_call: .; clone_size: .; j_call: TRBJ2-3; cdr3_nt: TGTGCCAGCATAGGTCCGGGAACAGATACGCAGTATTTT; cdr3_aa: CASIGPGTDTQYF
v_call: TRBV2; d_call: .; clone_size: .; j_call: TRBJ1-5; cdr3_nt: TGTGCCACCCGAGCAGGGTTGGGCAATCAGCCCCAGCATTTT; cdr3_aa: CATRAGLGNQPQHF
v_call: TRBV2; d_call: .; clone_size: .; j_call: TRBJ2-1; cdr3_nt: TGTGCCAGCGGCAGGGCATACAATGAGCAGTTCTTC; cdr3_aa: CASGRAYNEQFF
v_call: TRBV5-1; d_call: .; clone_size: .; j_call: TRBJ2-7; cdr3_nt: TGCGCCAGCAGCCCCGCCGGTTATTCCTACGAGCAGTACTTC; cdr3_aa: CASSPAGYSYEQYF
v_call: TRBV18; d_call: TRBD1; clone_size: .; j_call: TRBJ1-4; cdr3_nt: TGTGCCAGCTCACCACTGCAGGGGGCGTTGGGGGAAAAACTGTTTTTT; cdr3_aa: CASSPLQGALGEKLFF
v_call: TRBV10-1; d_call: .; clone_size: .; j_call: TRBJ1-2; cdr3_nt: TGCGCCAGCAGTCCTTGGCCGGGATATGGCTACACCTTC; cdr3_aa: CASSPWPGYGYTF
v_call: TRBV2; d_call: TRBD2; clone_size: .; j_call: TRBJ2-1; cdr3_nt: TGTGCCAGCACCAAAACTCCGGCCGCGGGGGGTCACGACAATGAGCAGTTCTTC; cdr3_aa: CASTKTPAAGGHDNEQFF
v_call: TRBV5-1; d_call: .; clone_size: few; j_call: TRBJ1-2; cdr3_nt: TGCGCCAGCAGCTTGGTGAACAGTTGGTACAGGGCATCAAAGGGCTACACCTTC; cdr3_aa: CASSLVNSWYRASKGYTF
v_call: TRBV7-9; d_call: .; clone_size: .; j_call: TRBJ1-1; cdr3_nt: TGTGCCAGCAGACGGGAGGGGCCCAACACTGAAGCTTTCTTT; cdr3_aa: CASRREGPNTEAFF